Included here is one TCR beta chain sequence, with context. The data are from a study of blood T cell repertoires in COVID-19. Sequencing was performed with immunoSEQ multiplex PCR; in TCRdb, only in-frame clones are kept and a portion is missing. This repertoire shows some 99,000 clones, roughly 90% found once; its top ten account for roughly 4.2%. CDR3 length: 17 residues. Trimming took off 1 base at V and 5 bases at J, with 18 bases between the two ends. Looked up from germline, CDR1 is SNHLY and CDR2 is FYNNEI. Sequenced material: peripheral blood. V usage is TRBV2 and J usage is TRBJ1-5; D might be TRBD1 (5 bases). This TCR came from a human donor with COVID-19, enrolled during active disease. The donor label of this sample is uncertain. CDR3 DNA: TGTGCCAGCAGTGAAGTGGAATGGCAGGGCATCGATCAGCCCCAGCATTTT. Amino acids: CASSEVEWQGIDQPQHF. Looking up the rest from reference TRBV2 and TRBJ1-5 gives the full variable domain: EPEVTQTPSHQVTQMGQEVILRCVPISNHLYFYWYRQILGQKVEFLVSFYNNEISEKSEIFDDQFSVERPDGSNFTLKIRSTKLEDSAMYFCASSEVEWQGIDQPQHFGDGTRLSIL.